One sample yielded the 30 T cell receptor beta chains listed below, sequenced in a study of T-cell memory formation after mild COVID-19. MiXCR, run by TCRdb on the 5' RACE reads, gives a single entry per CDR3 protein. The table shows approximately 200,000 distinct CDR3 sequences, with 16% occurring only once. The material sequenced was PBMCs or a T cell subset sorted from them (not recorded which). These receptors were obtained from an adult woman who had mild COVID-19 (a few samples of this study predate the infection). Cell type and time point are not known.

This chain links TRBV12-3 or TRBV12-4 with TRBJ1-3, with D perhaps TRBD1 (5 bases). This CDR3 comprises 15 residues. Trimming removed 3 bases from V and 0 bases from J, with 9 bases in between. The CDR3 loop reads CASSLWDGSGNTIYF. The CDR3 DNA follows: TGTGCCAGCAGTTTGTGGGACGGCTCTGGAAACACCATATATTTT.

In this sample, this clonotype turned up many times. This chain connects TRBV7-2 to TRBJ1-1; no clear D. Germline CDR1 is SGHTA and CDR2 is FQGNSA. The CDR3 consists of 12 residues. V lost 2 bases, J lost 6 bases, and 7 bases lay in between. CDR3 DNA sequence: TGTGCCAGCAGCTTACAGTGGGCTGAAGCTTTCTTT. Protein product: CASSLQWAEAFF.

This clonotype appeared many times. The J gene is TRBJ2-2, the V gene TRBV24-1; TRBD1 agrees at 11 bases. This CDR3 region has 16 residues. Germline V lookup: CDR1 KGHDR, CDR2 SFDVKD. After removal of 7 bases from V and 4 bases from J, the junction contained 7 bases not matched to a gene. DNA of the CDR3: TGTGCCACCAGAAGTACCGGGACAGGGGGCACCGGGGAGCTGTTTTTT. It translates to CATRSTGTGGTGELFF.

This clonotype was picked up a small number of times. The chain has TRBV5-6 and TRBJ2-1; no reliable D call. Germline V gene sequence: CDR1 SGHDT, CDR2 YYEEEE. The V end lost 0 bases, the J end lost 2 bases, and 9 bases lay between the germline ends. CDR3 length: 15 amino acids. The CDR3 is CASSLVHGAYNEQFF. The DNA of the CDR3 is TGTGCCAGCAGCTTGGTTCATGGGGCCTACAATGAGCAGTTCTTC.

This rearrangement joins TRBV11-3 to TRBJ2-7; D uncertain. The V gene lost 2 bases and the J gene lost 0 bases, with 14 bases spanning the gap. CDR3 length: 16 amino acids. Germline-derived CDR1 and CDR2 are SGHNT and YENEEA. The CDR3 region is CASSLTRALSSYEQYF. The CDR3 DNA is TGTGCCAGCAGCTTAACTCGGGCCCTGAGCTCCTACGAGCAGTACTTC.

This clonotype was observed a handful of times. The chain employs TRBV29-1 and TRBJ2-2, with 10 nucleotides matching TRBD1. V lost 6 bases to trimming and J lost 4 bases; unmatched junction nucleotides: 8. The V gene's germline CDR1 is SQVTM and CDR2 ANQGSEA. This CDR3 comprises 15 residues. Written as DNA, the CDR3 is TGCAGCGTGCGGCCGGGACAGGGGATCACCGGGGAGCTGTTTTTT. The encoded protein is CSVRPGQGITGELFF.

In this sample, this clonotype turned up many times. The chain combines TRBV30 with TRBJ2-1; possible D gene TRBD2, 5 bases. The V gene lost 3 bases and the J gene lost 8 bases, with 11 bases spanning the gap. Germline-derived CDR1 and CDR2 are GTSNPN and SVGIG (reference sequence). The CDR3 covers 12 residues. CDR3 protein: CAWRLSVDEQFF. The DNA of the CDR3 is TGTGCCTGGAGACTTAGCGTGGATGAGCAGTTCTTC. Combining the CDR3 with reference TRBV30 and TRBJ2-1 gives the whole variable domain SQTIHQWPATLVQPVGSPLSLECTVEGTSNPNLYWYRQAAGRGLQLLFYSVGIGQISSEVPQNLSASRPQDRQFILSSKKLLLSDSGFYLCAWRLSVDEQFFGPGTRLTVL.

The chain links TRBV30 to TRBJ2-2; 7 bases are shared with TRBD1. This CDR3 comprises 16 residues. CDR1 and CDR2 from the germline V gene are GTSNPN and SVGIG (reference sequence). V shed 2 bases, J shed 0 bases, and the junction held 6 bases outside the gene matches. CDR3 nucleotide sequence: TGTGCCTGGAGTAGGGGGCTGGTGGCGAACACCGGGGAGCTGTTTTTT. This gives the protein CAWSRGLVANTGELFF.

The chain recombines TRBV18 with TRBJ1-6, with 8 bases aligning to TRBD1. Germline values: CDR1 KGHSH, CDR2 LQKENI. The CDR3 sequence is 15 residues long. V lost 6 bases and J lost 6; bases outside the gene matches: 7. The CDR3 spells CASSTDRARNSPLHF. CDR3 DNA sequence: TGTGCCAGCTCCACGGACAGGGCGCGTAATTCACCCCTCCACTTT.

The chain joins TRBV7-7 to TRBJ2-1; no definite D call. The CDR3 consists of 14 residues. Germline V gene data show CDR1 as SSHAT and CDR2 as FNYEAQ (reference sequence). With 1 base removed from V and 4 bases from J, the gap between germline ends came to 8 bases. CDR3 sequence reads: CASSLGPSYNEQFF. In DNA, the CDR3 is TGTGCCAGCAGCTTAGGACCCTCTTACAATGAGCAGTTCTTC.

This clonotype was counted at least ten times. The genes are TRBV5-1 and TRBJ2-5; D possibly corresponds to TRBD1 (5 bases). The V gene lost 4 bases and the J gene lost 1 base, with 11 bases spanning the gap. The CDR3 sequence is 14 residues long. CDR1 and CDR2 (germline): SGHRS, YFSETQ. The CDR3 protein is CASSHQGVQETQYF. In DNA form, the CDR3 reads TGCGCCAGCAGCCACCAGGGTGTCCAAGAGACCCAGTACTTC.

The chain joins TRBV6-5 to TRBJ2-7, with D unresolved. CDR1 and CDR2 (germline): MNHEY, SVGAGI. The CDR3 sequence is 12 residues long. Trimming removed 4 bases at V and 7 bases at J, with 11 bases between. CDR3 DNA: TGTGCCAGCAGTTCTCACTTTGAGGAGCAGTACTTC. Encoded protein: CASSSHFEEQYF.

This clonotype occurred a few times. The chain links TRBV5-4 to TRBJ2-2; 9 positions match TRBD2. J was trimmed by 6 bases and V by 3 bases; bases with no gene match: 9. Germline-derived CDR1 and CDR2 are SGHNT and YYREEE (reference sequence). The CDR3 loop spans 16 amino acids. The CDR3 DNA is TGTGCCAGCAGCTCTTCGGGACTAGCCACCGCCGGGGAGCTGTTTTTT. Amino acid sequence: CASSSSGLATAGELFF.

The J gene is TRBJ1-1, the V gene TRBV29-1, with 10 nucleotides matching TRBD1. The CDR3 spans 14 residues. Germline V gene lookup returns CDR1 SQVTM and CDR2 ANQGSEA. The J segment lost 3 bases and the V segment lost 4 bases, leaving 5 bases of the junction unmatched. The CDR3 sequence is CSVVRQGAYTEAFF. The CDR3 DNA reads TGCAGCGTTGTGAGACAGGGGGCTTACACTGAAGCTTTCTTT.

The V and J genes are TRBV5-6 and TRBJ2-4; the D gene could be TRBD1 or TRBD2 (5 bases each). V was trimmed by 1 base and J by 0 bases, leaving 17 bases between them. The CDR3 covers 18 residues. Germline CDR1 and CDR2: SGHDT and YYEEEE. The CDR3 is CASSLPYRDGLAKNIQYF. DNA for the CDR3: TGTGCCAGCAGCTTGCCATACCGGGACGGATTAGCCAAAAACATTCAGTACTTC.

The rearrangement joins TRBV11-3 to TRBJ2-1; tentatively, D is TRBD2 (5 bases). Deletions cut 4 bases from V and 6 bases from J, with 13 bases between. CDR3 length: 14 residues. CDR1 is SGHNT and CDR2 is YENEEA in the germline V gene. CDR3 region: CASSSKQAVNEQFF. CDR3 DNA: TGTGCCAGCAGCTCCAAGCAAGCGGTCAATGAGCAGTTCTTC.

This clonotype was counted only a few times. The V gene is TRBV7-9, the J gene TRBJ2-7; maybe TRBD2 (5 bases). V was pared by 3 bases and J by 4 bases, with 16 bases between. The CDR3 spans 15 residues. Germline V gives CDR1 SEHNR, CDR2 FQNEAQ (reference sequence). CDR3 nucleotide sequence: TGTGCCAGCAGCTTCGGTCGTCGGGGTGGATACGAGCAGTACTTC. Translated: CASSFGRRGGYEQYF.

This clonotype was observed many times. The chain uses TRBV7-3 and TRBJ2-3; 9 nucleotides agree with TRBD1. The V gene's germline CDR1 is SGHTA and CDR2 FQGTGA. V shed 5 bases, J shed 2 bases, and the junction held 2 bases outside the gene matches. The CDR3 spans 14 residues. CDR3 residues: CASSRDRVTDTQYF. In DNA form, the CDR3 reads TGTGCCAGCAGCCGGGACAGGGTCACAGATACGCAGTATTTT.

The J gene is TRBJ2-5, the V gene TRBV7-6; 9 bases line up with TRBD2. The CDR3 is 14 residues long. The germline V gene has CDR1 SGHVS and CDR2 FNYEAQ. Unmatched junction bases numbered 11, after V lost 8 bases and J lost 7 bases. Here the CDR3 reads CASSPSGAFWTQYF. For the CDR3, the DNA is TGTGCCAGCTCCCCTAGCGGGGCCTTTTGGACCCAGTACTTC.

This clonotype was seen many times. The chain combines TRBV12-3 or TRBV12-4 with TRBJ2-3, with D perhaps TRBD2 (6 bases). The CDR3 is made up of 15 amino acids. The V gene lost 4 bases and the J gene lost 4 bases, with 15 bases spanning the gap. This CDR3 reads CASSSYMGGADTQYF. The CDR3 coding sequence is TGTGCCAGCAGTTCCTACATGGGGGGTGCAGATACGCAGTATTTT.

The sample holds a few counts of this clonotype. V and J are TRBV20-1 and TRBJ1-2; D is perhaps TRBD1 (6 bases). Trimming took off 2 bases at V and 7 bases at J, with 17 bases between the two ends. Looked up from germline, CDR1 is DFQATT and CDR2 is SNEGSKA (reference sequence). CDR3 length: 14 amino acids. CDR3 sequence (DNA): TGCAGTGCTAGATCAGATCCGGGGGGGCGTGGCTACACCTTC. This sequence encodes CSARSDPGGRGYTF.

A few counts support this clonotype. The J gene is TRBJ2-3, the V gene TRBV7-8; TRBD2 agrees at 7 bases. Per germline, CDR1 SGHVS and CDR2 FQNEAQ. The CDR3 has 14 amino acids. Germline trimming cut 8 bases from V and 3 bases from J; bases unmatched to any gene: 8. The CDR3 DNA reads as TGTGCCAGCGGCCGCAGGGAGGGTACAGATACGCAGTATTTT. Translation gives CASGRREGTDTQYF.

This clonotype was found a few times. The chain couples TRBV5-1 to TRBJ1-3; no clear D. The CDR3 spans 15 residues. V shed 4 bases and J shed 2 bases, with 13 bases lying between them. CDR1 SGHRS and CDR2 YFSETQ come from the germline V gene. The CDR3 loop is CASSLGSGTGNTIYF. The CDR3 DNA reads TGCGCCAGCAGCCTGGGATCTGGGACTGGAAACACCATATATTTT.

The rearrangement uses TRBV6-5 and TRBJ2-2; D uncertain. With 0 bases removed from V and 6 bases from J, the gap between germline ends came to 14 bases. CDR3 length: 16 amino acids. Per the germline V gene, CDR1 is MNHEY and CDR2 is SVGAGI. The chain's CDR3 is CASSYSRRTHPGELFF. CDR3 bases: TGTGCCAGCAGTTACTCTCGGAGAACCCATCCCGGGGAGCTGTTTTTT.

This clonotype was counted a few times. The chain uses TRBV7-9 and TRBJ2-7; 11 bases map to TRBD1. CDR1 is SEHNR, CDR2 FQNEAQ, per germline (reference sequence). The V segment lost 5 bases and the J segment 3 bases; nucleotides outside the gene matches: 6. This CDR3 region has 15 residues. The CDR3 region is CASSPGQGAVYEQYF. DNA for the CDR3: TGTGCCAGCAGCCCTGGACAGGGGGCTGTCTACGAGCAGTACTTC. Drawing the rest from reference TRBV7-9 and TRBJ2-7, the complete variable domain is DTGVSQNPRHKITKRGQNVTFRCDPISEHNRLYWYRQTLGQGPEFLTYFQNEAQLEKSRLLSDRFSAERPKGSFSTLEIQRTEQGDSAMYLCASSPGQGAVYEQYFGPGTRLTVT.

The chain couples TRBV7-9 to TRBJ2-3, with 8 bases fitting TRBD2. The V segment lost 1 base and the J segment 9 bases; nucleotides outside the gene matches: 9. The CDR3 extends over 15 amino acids. CDR1 and CDR2 (germline): SEHNR, FQNEAQ (reference sequence). CDR3 in DNA: TGTGCCAGCAGCTTAGACGGGGGACTAGGAGGCACGCAGTATTTT. It yields the protein CASSLDGGLGGTQYF. Combining the CDR3 with reference TRBV7-9 and TRBJ2-3 gives the whole variable domain DTGVSQNPRHKITKRGQNVTFRCDPISEHNRLYWYRQTLGQGPEFLTYFQNEAQLEKSRLLSDRFSAERPKGSFSTLEIQRTEQGDSAMYLCASSLDGGLGGTQYFGPGTRLTVL.

The table lists this clonotype with a few counts. V and J are TRBV12-3 or TRBV12-4 and TRBJ2-7; 16 bases match TRBD2. The CDR3 totals 17 residues. V was clipped by 5 bases and J by 3 bases; unmatched bases: 7. CDR3 nucleotides: TGTGCCAGCAGTCGAGGGACTAGCGGGAGGGCATTCTACGAGCAGTACTTC. It codes for CASSRGTSGRAFYEQYF.

The DNA for the CDR3 is TGCGCCAGCAGCTTGGAGGGGAGATCGTCAGCTTTCTTT. Protein: CASSLEGRSSAFF. The chain links TRBV5-1 to TRBJ1-1; perhaps TRBD1 as D (5 bases). CDR3 length: 13 amino acids. Germline CDR1 SGHRS, CDR2 YFSETQ. V dropped 0 bases and J dropped 10 bases, with 13 bases sitting between them. The full variable domain, rest sourced from reference TRBV5-1 and TRBJ1-1, is KAGVTQTPRYLIKTRGQQVTLSCSPISGHRSVSWYQQTPGQGLQFLFEYFSETQRNKGNFPGRFSGRQFSNSRSEMNVSTLELGDSALYLCASSLEGRSSAFFGQGTRLTVV.

The rearrangement uses TRBV15 and TRBJ1-2, with a possible D match to TRBD1 (5 bases). V gave up 5 bases and J gave up 4 bases, with 14 bases separating them. Germline-derived CDR1 and CDR2 are LNHNV and YYDKDF (reference sequence). The CDR3 length is 14 residues. CDR3: CATSFGGETYGYTF. The DNA of the CDR3 is TGTGCCACCAGCTTTGGGGGAGAAACCTATGGCTACACCTTC.

In its sample, this clonotype was seen a few times. The J gene is TRBJ2-6, the V gene TRBV24-1; 8 bases line up with TRBD1. The CDR3 runs to 19 residues. V gave up 7 bases and J gave up 0 bases; unmatched junction bases: 13. In germline, CDR1 is KGHDR, CDR2 SFDVKD. CDR3 coding DNA: TGTGCCACCAGCTCCGGCCGGGACAGGTACTACTCTGGGGCCAACGTCCTGACTTTC. As protein: CATSSGRDRYYSGANVLTF.